The next 11 T cell receptor beta chains were all read from a single sample in a study of T cell responses to AZD1222 COVID-19 vaccine (TCRdb year 2021). This specimen's time point label, interpreted: baseline before first vaccination. Libraries came from the immunoSEQ multiplex PCR assay. Imported from immuneACCESS, the table was reduced by TCRdb to in-frame sequences with V and J called. These copies leave out some clones; in studies compared against another copy, an unresolved V gene accounts for under half, and the cause of the remainder is not known. This sample has some 120,000 clones in its table, and approximately 85% of those were observed once. The top ten constitute about 8.3% of the sample. The sequencing used peripheral blood, collected on day 0 of AZD1222 vaccination. Receptor source: an adult in good health.

This clone was counted only a few times. The rearrangement uses TRBV27 and TRBJ1-2; D gene unclear. Germline V gene sequence: CDR1 MNHEY, CDR2 SMNVEV (reference sequence). The V end lost 3 bases, the J end lost 8 bases, and 10 bases lay between the germline ends. This CDR3 has 12 residues. The chain's CDR3 is CASSFAGYGYTF. DNA for the CDR3: TGTGCCAGCAGTTTCGCTGGGTACGGCTACACCTTC.

The chain couples TRBV11-2 to TRBJ1-1; TRBD1 matches at 9 bases. The CDR3 spans 18 residues. V lost 5 bases and J lost 0; bases outside the gene matches: 13. Germline lookup yields CDR1 SGHAT and CDR2 FQNNGV. The CDR3 spells CASSRSFRTGAVNTEAFF. The CDR3 DNA sequence: TGTGCCAGCAGCCGCAGCTTCCGGACAGGGGCCGTGAACACTGAAGCTTTCTTT.

The V call is TRBV18, the J call TRBJ2-3, with 10 bases lining up with TRBD1. Germline V gene lookup returns CDR1 KGHSH and CDR2 LQKENI. The junction had 8 bases not matched to a gene; V was cut back by 3 bases and J by 2 bases. The CDR3 extends over 17 amino acids. The CDR3 loop reads CASSPSSDRGATDTQYF. Here the CDR3 DNA reads TGTGCCAGCTCACCTAGTTCGGACAGGGGGGCCACAGATACGCAGTATTTT.

The table lists this clone with a few counts. The chain couples TRBV4-3 to TRBJ2-6, with D possibly called TRBD1 or TRBD2 (6 bases each). This CDR3 has 17 amino acids. Germline V lookup: CDR1 LGHNA, CDR2 YSLEER. Trimming removed 2 bases from V and 2 bases from J, with 13 bases in between. CDR3 DNA: TGCGCCAGCAGCCAAACGACAGGAGGGGCTGGGGCCAACGTCCTGACTTTC. Its protein product is CASSQTTGGAGANVLTF.

The rearrangement uses TRBV24-1 and TRBJ2-5, with 14 bases lining up with TRBD2. The CDR3 sequence is 17 residues long. Per germline, CDR1 KGHDR and CDR2 SFDVKD. The V gene end was trimmed by 4 bases and the J gene end by 7 bases; junction bases not matched to a gene: 10. This CDR3 is CATSEAPGLAGEGTQYF. In DNA form, the CDR3 reads TGTGCCACCAGTGAGGCCCCGGGACTAGCGGGAGAGGGGACCCAGTACTTC.

The rearrangement uses TRBV19 and TRBJ1-1, with D possibly matching TRBD1 (5 bases). This CDR3 spans 18 amino acids. The V gene's germline CDR1 is LNHDA and CDR2 SQIVND (reference sequence). Trimming stripped 0 bases from V and 3 bases from J, with 20 bases between. CDR3 sequence: CASSIDRPGVVFYTEAFF. DNA of the CDR3: TGTGCCAGTAGTATAGATCGTCCGGGGGTCGTGTTTTACACTGAAGCTTTCTTT.

This chain joins TRBV7-9 and TRBJ1-2, with D unclear. There are 17 residues in the CDR3. V was cut by 1 base and J by 2 bases, with 17 bases left in between. Germline CDR1 and CDR2: SEHNR and FQNEAQ (reference sequence). CDR3 bases: TGTGCCAGCAGCTTAGTCAGTCCAGGACCGTACAACTATGGCTACACCTTC. Its translation: CASSLVSPGPYNYGYTF.

This clone was seen a single time. The rearrangement links TRBV6-5 to TRBJ2-7, with unresolved D. V was cut by 7 bases and J by 7 bases, with 11 bases left in between. The CDR3 extends over 11 amino acids. Germline-derived CDR1 and CDR2 are MNHEY and SVGAGI. The CDR3: CASTLFGEQYF. Here the CDR3 DNA reads TGTGCCAGCACCCTTTTTGGGGAGCAGTACTTC.

This clone was counted a single time. The chain joins TRBV13 to TRBJ1-2; no reliable D call. This CDR3 is 15 amino acids long. Trimming took off 4 bases at V and 8 bases at J, with 20 bases between the two ends. Looked up from germline, CDR1 is PRHDT and CDR2 is FYEKMQ (reference sequence). CDR3 amino acids: CASSSAPGRVRGYTF. The CDR3 nucleotides read TGTGCCAGCAGCTCCGCCCCAGGACGGGTCCGGGGCTACACCTTC.

This rearrangement joins TRBV10-3 to TRBJ1-6; 8 nucleotides align to TRBD1. The CDR3 sequence is 13 residues long. CDR1 ENHRY and CDR2 SYGVKD come from the germline V gene. J was trimmed by 8 bases and V by 10 bases; bases with no gene match: 7. This chain's CDR3 is CANAGGVDSPLHF. CDR3 DNA: TGTGCCAACGCAGGGGGCGTCGATTCACCCCTCCACTTT.

This clone appeared a single time. V usage is TRBV11-2 and J usage is TRBJ1-1; a possible D gene is TRBD1 (6 bases). Trimming cost V 5 bases and J 4 bases, with 14 bases left between them. The CDR3 consists of 14 residues. CDR1 and CDR2 from the germline V gene are SGHAT and FQNNGV. CDR3: CASSLQGRSTEAFF. CDR3 DNA sequence: TGTGCCAGCAGCCTCCAGGGGAGGAGCACTGAAGCTTTCTTT.